One T cell receptor beta chain is described in this entry. Its antigen is unidentified. The selected patients with pancreatic ductal adenocarcinoma had surgery but no neoadjuvant therapy. The data derive from a study of T cells in pancreatic ductal adenocarcinoma. Study-wide findings and caveats: Unique clonotypes were about 8-fold more numerous in blood than in tumor. Blood clonality (roughly 0.07) did not differ significantly from tumor (roughly 0.1).

The protocol was immunoSEQ multiplex PCR, while the TCRdb copy is restricted to in-frame clones and leaves out a portion. The profile shows 10,000 to 15,000 clones, 80% to 90% of them singletons. The sequencing sample was made of PBMCs. This TCR came from a human donor with pancreatic ductal adenocarcinoma.

The chain's CDR3 is CATTPGGGIYYGYTF. CDR3 DNA sequence: TGTGCCACGACCCCGGGAGGGGGGATTTACTATGGCTACACCTTC. The chain recombines TRBV6-1 with TRBJ1-2; TRBD1 might be the D (6 bases). The CDR3 length is 15 residues. The V and J ends lost 10 bases and 3 bases respectively, with 21 bases between them. Germline-derived CDR1 and CDR2 are MNHNS and SASEGT.